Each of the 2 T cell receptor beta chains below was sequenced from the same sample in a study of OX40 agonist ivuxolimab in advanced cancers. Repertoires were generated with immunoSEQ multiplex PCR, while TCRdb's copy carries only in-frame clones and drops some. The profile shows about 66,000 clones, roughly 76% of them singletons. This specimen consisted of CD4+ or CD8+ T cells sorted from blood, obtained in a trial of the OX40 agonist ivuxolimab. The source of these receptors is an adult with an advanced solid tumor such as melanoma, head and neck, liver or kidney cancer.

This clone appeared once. The CDR3 bases are TGTGCCAGCAGCTATCTGGCGGGAGGGCTCTCCTACAATGAGCAGTTCTTC. Translation: CASSYLAGGLSYNEQFF. V is TRBV11-2 and J is TRBJ2-1, with TRBD2 matching 9 bases. Trimming at V came to 4 bases and at J to 0 bases, leaving 7 bases not matched to a gene. Germline CDR1 SGHAT, CDR2 FQNNGV. The CDR3 is 17 residues long. Based on the CDR3 plus reference TRBV11-2 and TRBJ2-1, the full variable domain is EAGVAQSPRYKIIEKRQSVAFWCNPISGHATLYWYQQILGQGPKLLIQFQNNGVVDDSQLPKDRFSAERLKGVDSTLKIQPAKLEDSAVYLCASSYLAGGLSYNEQFFGPGTRLTVL.

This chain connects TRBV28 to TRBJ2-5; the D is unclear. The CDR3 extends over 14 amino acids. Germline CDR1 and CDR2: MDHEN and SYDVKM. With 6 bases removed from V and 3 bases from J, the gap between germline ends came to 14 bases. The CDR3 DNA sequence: TGTGCCAGCAGCCGTCACGATGGGAAAGAGACCCAGTACTTC. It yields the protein CASSRHDGKETQYF.